This TCR beta chain came from a study of early T cells in non-severe SARS-CoV-2 infection. Individually, cDNA molecules had unique molecular identifiers attached to them. MiXCR, applied by TCRdb to the 5' RACE reads, yields one record per CDR3 protein. The table has about 48,000 distinct CDR3 sequences, around 7.7% seen once. This clonotype was counted at least ten times. The CDR3 is 13 amino acids. The ends were cut back, 3 bases at V and 0 bases at J, with 8 bases in the middle. In germline, CDR1 is DFQATT, CDR2 SNEGSKA (reference sequence). The rearrangement joins TRBV20-1 to TRBJ1-2; no firm D call. The source of this sequence is an adult who was a healthcare worker with PCR-confirmed SARS-CoV-2 infection or an uninfected control (not recorded which). The sample consisted of whole blood. CDR3 in amino acids: CSASGEANYGYTF. The CDR3 DNA is TGCAGTGCTAGTGGGGAGGCTAACTATGGCTACACCTTC.